The 21 T cell receptor beta chains given below trace back to one sample, sequenced in a study of spatial heterogeneity in lung cancer (dated by TCRdb to between 2017 and 2020). The time point label for this specimen denotes: sample taken at primary tumor resection. Whole RNA extracted from tumor and nontumor lung tissue, or from cryopreserved PBMC samples, was used for TCR sequencing without cell sorting. The library was made by 5' RACE. For sequencing, a NextSeq 500 was employed. In TCRdb, the public reads were trimmed at Q25 with fastp and aligned with MiXCR, with productive beta chains retained. Merged by CDR3 protein, the rows form single entries marked with the most common genes and DNA. The sample contains tens of thousands of distinct CDR3 sequences, approximately 7% of them found a single time. Together, the top ten hold about 3% of the sample. Sequencing used PBMCs, obtained at surgery. Receptor source: a female donor with early-stage non-small cell lung cancer.

This clonotype was counted ten times or more. The chain combines TRBV29-1 with TRBJ2-7; D is perhaps TRBD1 or TRBD2 (7 bases each). V dropped 7 bases and J dropped 0 bases, with 13 bases sitting between them. CDR1 SQVTM and CDR2 ANQGSEA come from the germline V gene. The CDR3 is made up of 13 amino acids. The CDR3 spells CSGRGGSSYEQYF. The CDR3 coding sequence is TGCAGCGGCAGGGGGGGAAGCTCCTACGAGCAGTACTTC.

In this sample, this clonotype turned up many times. V gene TRBV5-5 combines with J gene TRBJ1-6; weak D call: TRBD1 (6 bases). From germline, CDR1 is SGHKS and CDR2 YYEKEE (reference sequence). This CDR3 is built from 16 residues. V dropped 1 base and J dropped 7 bases, with 15 bases sitting between them. As DNA, the CDR3 is TGTGCCAGCAGCTTGAGGCAGGGGTCCCCCAATTCACCCCTCCACTTT. Translating it yields CASSLRQGSPNSPLHF.

A few counts support this clonotype. This chain joins TRBV21-1 and TRBJ1-1; the table's D call, TRBD1, was not checked against the DNA. TRBV21-1 corresponds to a pseudogene. The CDR3 covers 14 residues. DNA for the CDR3: TGTGCCAGCAGCTCTGGGGGTTGGGGCACTGAAGCTTTCTTT. Its translation is CASSSGGWGTEAFF.

There are many counts of this clonotype. This sequence joins TRBV7-2 and TRBJ2-2, with 9 bases aligning to TRBD1. V lost 5 bases, J lost 7 bases, and 8 bases stayed unmatched. This CDR3 spans 15 amino acids. CDR1 is SGHTA, CDR2 FQGNSA, per germline. DNA of the CDR3: TGTGCCAGCAGCCCCGGGACAGGGTTGGGCGGGGAGCTGTTTTTT. Encoded protein: CASSPGTGLGGELFF.

The rearrangement links TRBV19 to TRBJ2-7; no firm D call. Germline V gene sequence: CDR1 LNHDA, CDR2 SQIVND (reference sequence). V gave up 5 bases and J gave up 0 bases, with 11 bases separating them. The CDR3 has 14 residues. The CDR3 nucleotides read TGTGCCAGTAGTCAAGGTCCGACCTCCTACGAGCAGTACTTC. It specifies CASSQGPTSYEQYF.

This clonotype was seen many times. V is TRBV5-1 and J is TRBJ2-7; D gene ambiguous. The CDR3 is made up of 13 amino acids. Germline assignment: CDR1 SGHRS and CDR2 YFSETQ. V was trimmed by 2 bases and J by 6 bases, leaving 12 bases between them. The CDR3 sequence is CASSFAGNVEQYF. DNA of the CDR3: TGCGCCAGCAGCTTCGCAGGTAACGTCGAGCAGTACTTC.

In its sample, this clonotype was seen many times. The chain couples TRBV2 to TRBJ1-1; D might be TRBD1 (5 bases). This CDR3 spans 13 amino acids. Per germline, CDR1 SNHLY and CDR2 FYNNEI. The V gene lost 8 bases and the J gene lost 1 base, with 11 bases spanning the gap. The CDR3 DNA is TGTGCCAGCCTCCGGGACGGGAACACTGAAGCTTTCTTT. This gives the protein CASLRDGNTEAFF. Full variable domain (remainder filled in from reference TRBV2 and TRBJ1-1): EPEVTQTPSHQVTQMGQEVILRCVPISNHLYFYWYRQILGQKVEFLVSFYNNEISEKSEIFDDQFSVERPDGSNFTLKIRSTKLEDSAMYFCASLRDGNTEAFFGQGTRLTVV.

This clonotype was observed at least ten times. The V and J genes are TRBV4-3 and TRBJ2-1, with 8 bases matching TRBD1. The CDR3 contains 14 residues. The V segment lost 1 base and the J segment 8 bases; nucleotides outside the gene matches: 4. Germline loops: CDR1 LGHNA, CDR2 YSLEER. In DNA form, the CDR3 reads TGCGCCAGCAGCCAAGGGACAGGGAAGGATGAGCAGTTCTTC. Protein sequence: CASSQGTGKDEQFF.

This clonotype was counted ten times or more. The gene calls are TRBV15 and TRBJ1-3; D remains unclear. Trimming shortened V by 6 bases and J by 0 bases, and 6 bases separated the two germline ends. The germline gives CDR1 LNHNV, CDR2 YYDKDF (reference sequence). This CDR3 has 13 amino acids. The CDR3, as DNA: TGTGCCACCAGGACATACTCTGGAAACACCATATATTTT. It is translated as CATRTYSGNTIYF.

Many counts were recorded for this clonotype. The CDR3 nucleotides read TGCAGCTCGTTCGGGAGCAGTTTGAACACTGAAGCTTTCTTT. Translating gives CSSFGSSLNTEAFF. The V call is TRBV29-1, the J call TRBJ1-1; the D is unclear. Germline loops: CDR1 SQVTM, CDR2 ANQGSEA. Trimming took 8 bases from V and 0 from J, leaving 16 bases between them. The CDR3 sequence is 14 residues long.

This clonotype was observed many times. The chain is built from TRBV7-9 and TRBJ2-1; the D gene is possibly TRBD2 (6 bases). CDR1 is SEHNR and CDR2 is FQNEAQ in the germline V gene (reference sequence). The V end was cut by 3 bases, the J end by 7 bases, with 7 bases between. The CDR3 totals 12 residues. The CDR3: CASSLTSNEQFF. CDR3 in DNA: TGTGCCAGCAGCTTGACTAGTAATGAGCAGTTCTTC.

This clonotype has a count of ten or more. The chain has TRBV7-8 and TRBJ2-1; 7 bases agree with TRBD2. The CDR3 loop spans 13 amino acids. V lost 4 bases and J lost 10; bases outside the gene matches: 7. CDR1 is SGHVS and CDR2 is FQNEAQ in the germline V gene. The CDR3 here is CASSSNLADEQFF. CDR3 DNA: TGTGCCAGCAGCTCAAATCTAGCGGACGAGCAGTTCTTC.

In its sample, this clonotype was seen many times. V gene TRBV6-5 combines with J gene TRBJ2-7, with 9 bases identical to TRBD1. The CDR3 sequence is 14 residues long. CDR1 and CDR2 (germline): MNHEY, SVGAGI. V gave up 5 bases and J gave up 6 bases; unmatched junction bases: 8. The CDR3 bases are TGTGCCAGCAGTCGGGACAGGGAATCTGGCGAGCAGTACTTC. As protein: CASSRDRESGEQYF.

This clonotype showed up many times. This chain links TRBV28 with TRBJ2-3; 7 nucleotides agree with TRBD1. The germline V gene has CDR1 MDHEN and CDR2 SYDVKM. This CDR3 is built from 14 residues. The V gene end was trimmed by 6 bases and the J gene end by 6 bases; junction bases not matched to a gene: 9. The CDR3 DNA follows: TGTGCCAGCAGAGGGGGCTCTGGTAGGGATACGCAGTATTTT. It translates to CASRGGSGRDTQYF.

This clonotype was counted many times. The gene calls are TRBV12-3 or TRBV12-4 and TRBJ1-5, with 7 bases aligning to TRBD1. Germline trimming cut 6 bases from V and 0 bases from J; bases unmatched to any gene: 2. The CDR3 runs 14 residues. For the CDR3, the DNA is TGTGCCAGCAGCACAGGGGTTAGCAATCAGCCCCAGCATTTT. It encodes CASSTGVSNQPQHF.

This clonotype occurred many times. The rearrangement links TRBV12-3 or TRBV12-4 to TRBJ2-2; no clear D gene. The CDR3 spans 13 residues. V lost 6 bases, J lost 2 bases, and 7 bases lay in between. CDR3 in amino acids: CASRVENTGELFF. CDR3 in DNA: TGTGCCAGCAGAGTAGAAAACACCGGGGAGCTGTTTTTT.

This clonotype was counted a few times. Given a much more abundant clone one base away, this may be a read error. This rearrangement joins TRBV20-1 to TRBJ1-5, with no clear D. CDR3 length equals 14 residues. Germline loops: CDR1 DFQATT, CDR2 SNEGSKA (reference sequence). This CDR3 reads CSARSSGAHQSQHF. The CDR3 bases are TGCAGTGCTAGATCCTCAGGTGCACATCAGTCCCAGCATTTT.

This clonotype was recorded many times. This chain joins TRBV19 and TRBJ2-2; unclear D gene. Germline CDR1 reads LNHDA; CDR2 reads SQIVND (reference sequence). The CDR3 covers 14 residues. V was pared by 6 bases and J by 4 bases, with 12 bases between. Here the CDR3 DNA reads TGTGCCAGTAGATCCGGGCAGGCCACCGGGGAGCTGTTTTTT. This translates into CASRSGQATGELFF.

The table lists this clonotype with many counts. The V and J genes are TRBV7-9 and TRBJ2-2; D call uncertain. The CDR3 sequence is 14 residues long. CDR1 is SEHNR, CDR2 FQNEAQ, per germline (reference sequence). Trimming took off 5 bases at V and 7 bases at J, with 14 bases between the two ends. CDR3 amino acids: CASSAYKENGELFF. CDR3 sequence (DNA): TGTGCCAGCAGCGCCTACAAGGAAAACGGGGAGCTGTTTTTT.

This clonotype was seen at least ten times. This sequence joins TRBV7-2 and TRBJ2-1, with TRBD2 identical over 9 bases. The V and J ends lost 5 bases and 4 bases, in that order; junction bases with no gene match: 9. The CDR3 runs 16 residues. CDR1 and CDR2 (germline): SGHTA, FQGNSA. CDR3 bases: TGTGCCAGCAGCCCCCCGCGGGGGGGCGGGTACAATGAGCAGTTCTTC. As protein: CASSPPRGGGYNEQFF.

Regarding this clonotype: This may come from a read error, since a much larger clone is one base off. The chain couples TRBV7-2 to TRBJ2-7; 9 positions agree with TRBD2. The CDR3 loop spans 16 amino acids. Germline V gene data show CDR1 as SGHTA and CDR2 as FQGNSA. CDR3 in amino acids: CASSLRLAVSSFEQYF. The CDR3 coding sequence is TGTGCCAGCAGCCTTCGACTAGCGGTAAGCTCCTTCGAGCAGTACTTC.